Listed below are T cell receptor beta chains from one sample, sequenced in a study of cytomegalovirus exposure and HLA in healthy donors. Here immunoSEQ multiplex PCR was the method, and the copy in TCRdb shows in-frame clones only, minus some. The data hold roughly 90,000 clones, with roughly four fifths observed a single time. Sequenced input: PBMCs. Source of these receptors: a man younger than 40 in good health and CMV-seropositive. CDR3s include the opening cysteine and the closing phenylalanine or tryptophan. Each record gives: V gene, CDR3 length, D gene, J gene, clone size, CDR3 DNA, CDR3 protein. The D gene is left open where the match is weak. Expanded clones are given a class, and other clones once, few, many or no size at all.

TRBV25-1	18	.	TRBJ1-3	.	TGTGCCAGCAGTGCGCCGGCCCGCGGGAGGCAGGCTGGAAACACCATATATTTT	CASSAPARGRQAGNTIYF
TRBV11-2	15	.	TRBJ1-3	.	TGTGCCAGCAGAGAATTCGGGGGGGGTGGAAACACCATATATTTT	CASREFGGGGNTIYF
TRBV27	13	TRBD1	TRBJ2-5	.	TGTGCCAGCAGCCAGGACAGGTTTGAGACCCAGTACTTC	CASSQDRFETQYF
TRBV28	15	TRBD1	TRBJ2-7	.	TGTGCCAGCAGTTTCGGGACAGAAGTTACGAATAAGCAGTACTTC	CASSFGTEVTNKQYF
TRBV5-1	16	TRBD1	TRBJ2-7	.	TGCGCCAGCGAGAGAGACCCGGGACAGGGGCTGTACGAGCAGTACTTC	CASERDPGQGLYEQYF
TRBV28	15	.	TRBJ2-4	.	TGTGCCAGCAGTTTAGAGCCTACAGTTGCCGACATTCAGTACTTC	CASSLEPTVADIQYF
TRBV10-3	16	.	TRBJ1-4	.	TGTGCCATCAGTGACGGGGGAGGAGCAACTAATGAAAAACTGTTTTTT	CAISDGGGATNEKLFF
TRBV29-1	15	.	TRBJ2-1	.	TGCAGCGTTGGGGGGGGACATCTCTCCTACAATGAGCAGTTCTTC	CSVGGGHLSYNEQFF
TRBV28	13	TRBD1	TRBJ1-1	few	TGTGCCACCCCCGGGACAGGGGACACTGAAGCTTTCTTT	CATPGTGDTEAFF
TRBV27	15	.	TRBJ2-5	once	TGTGCCAGCAGTTTTGCCAGGGGGAGGCAAGAGACCCAGTACTTC	CASSFARGRQETQYF
TRBV19	12	.	TRBJ2-2	.	TGTGCCCCCGCAAAGGAGACCGGGGAGCTGTTTTTT	CAPAKETGELFF
TRBV9	16	TRBD2	TRBJ2-2	.	TGTGCCAGCAGCGTAGGGTTACTAGCGGACACCGGGGAGCTGTTTTTT	CASSVGLLADTGELFF
TRBV2	14	TRBD1	TRBJ2-2	few	TGTGCCAGCAGTTGGACAGGGGATACCGGGGAGCTGTTTTTT	CASSWTGDTGELFF
TRBV7-9	14	.	TRBJ1-2	.	TGTGCCAGCAGCCCCTCCAGGAACGACTATGGCTACACCTTC	CASSPSRNDYGYTF
TRBV18	16	TRBD2	TRBJ2-2	.	TGTGCCAGCTCAGGAACGGGAGGGCCGGTCACCGGGGAGCTGTTTTTT	CASSGTGGPVTGELFF
TRBV11-2	16	.	TRBJ2-2	.	TGTGCCAGCGCGGCTACCCCAGGGAAGAACACCGGGGAGCTGTTTTTT	CASAATPGKNTGELFF
TRBV19	13	.	TRBJ1-5	.	TGTGCCAGTAGTCGGTCCCTAAATCAGCCCCAGCATTTT	CASSRSLNQPQHF
TRBV5-1	17	TRBD2	TRBJ2-3	.	TGCGCCAGCAGCTTGGGTAGGGGCGGGAGGGCCACAGATACGCAGTATTTT	CASSLGRGGRATDTQYF
TRBV4-1	15	.	TRBJ1-2	once	TGCGCCAGCAGCCAAGGGGCCGGTGCTAACTATGGCTACACCTTC	CASSQGAGANYGYTF
TRBV6-5	16	.	TRBJ2-7	once	TGTGCCAGCAGTTACTCGATAGGACAGTCCAACTACGAGCAGTACTTC	CASSYSIGQSNYEQYF
TRBV4-3	17	.	TRBJ2-6	.	TGCGCCAGCAGCCAAGATCGAGGGGGCTCTGGGGCCAACGTCCTGACTTTC	CASSQDRGGSGANVLTF
TRBV5-1	14	TRBD1	TRBJ2-3	.	TGCGCCAGCCACCAGGGACAGGGATTTGATACGCAGTATTTT	CASHQGQGFDTQYF
TRBV29-1	14	TRBD2	TRBJ2-5	.	TGCAGCGCATTACTAGCGGGGTACCAAGAGACCCAGTACTTC	CSALLAGYQETQYF
TRBV7-2	12	.	TRBJ2-1	once	TGTGCCAGCAGCCTAGCGAGGAATGAGCAGTTCTTC	CASSLARNEQFF
TRBV5-4	13	TRBD1	TRBJ1-2	.	TGTGCCAGCAGCTTAACAGGGGCAGGAGGCTACACCTTC	CASSLTGAGGYTF
TRBV27	16	TRBD1	TRBJ2-1	.	TGTGCCAGCAGTTTAGTAGGACAGGGGGCTAACAATGAGCAGTTCTTC	CASSLVGQGANNEQFF
TRBV28	14	.	TRBJ1-3	.	TGTGCCAGCAGTCCTCACCATCTCCGGAACACCATATATTTT	CASSPHHLRNTIYF
TRBV7-8	13	TRBD2	TRBJ2-7	.	TGTGCCAGCAGCGGGACTAGTCCCCACGAGCAGTACTTC	CASSGTSPHEQYF
TRBV29-1	10	.	TRBJ1-1	.	TGCAGCGGCACCAGAACTGAAGCTTTCTTT	CSGTRTEAFF
TRBV18	18	TRBD2	TRBJ2-2	.	TGTGCCAGCTCACCACGACTAGCGGGAGGCGGGAACACCGGGGAGCCGTTTTTT	CASSPRLAGGGNTGEPFF
TRBV21-1	16	.	TRBJ1-2	.	TGTGCCAGCAGCAGGGATCTCAGGGATATTAACTATGGCTACACCTTC	CASSRDLRDINYGYTF
TRBV2	15	TRBD1	TRBJ2-2	.	TGTGCCAGCACCGCCACAGGGGGCGGCACCGGGGAGCTGTTTTTT	CASTATGGGTGELFF
TRBV5-1	16	.	TRBJ1-2	.	TGCGCCAGCAGCTTGGTTCCGCCACAGGTTAACTATGGCTACACCTTC	CASSLVPPQVNYGYTF
TRBV19	14	TRBD1	TRBJ2-5	.	TGTGCCAGTAACCCCACAGGGGGGCTAGAGACCCAGTACTTC	CASNPTGGLETQYF
TRBV18	13	.	TRBJ1-2	.	TGTGCCAGCTCACCGACAGAGAACTATGGCTACACCTTC	CASSPTENYGYTF
TRBV2	17	TRBD1	TRBJ1-5	.	TGTGCCAGCAGTCGGGCGGGGTCGGACAGGCGGAATCAGCCCCAGCATTTT	CASSRAGSDRRNQPQHF
TRBV28	14	.	TRBJ2-5	.	TGTGCCACCCGAACCGGTCCCCTCCGGGAGACCCAGTACTTC	CATRTGPLRETQYF